This TCR beta chain was sequenced during a study of shared clonotypes between healthy human individuals. About the study: The study drew on a couple of women and three men aged 18 to 49 as donors. Whole-study results and caveats: Rarefaction exposed incomplete sorted-subset sequencing despite large depth. Deeper or shallower sequencing was expected to change how clonotypes are shared among donors.

TCRdb's table, derived via immunoSEQ multiplex PCR, lists solely in-frame clones and lacks some. The sample shows about 600,000 clones, around 97% of them seen only once. Partitioning of CD4+ cells yielded a CD45RA+ naive subset and a CD45RA-negative memory subset. In germline, CDR1 is SGHNT, CDR2 YYREEE (reference sequence). CDR3 size: 16 residues. The V end lost 2 bases, the J end lost 6 bases, and 19 bases lay between the germline ends. As to this clone: The target antigen is unknown.

Sequenced material: naive CD4+ T cells sorted from blood. Subset reported: CD45RA+ positively selected. The receptor was isolated from a woman in her twenties or thirties in good health. This rearrangement joins TRBV5-4 to TRBJ2-3; D gene ambiguous. Here the CDR3 DNA reads TGTGCCAGCAGCTTAGGAGCTGCCGTACGAGTTGATACGCAGTATTTT. Protein: CASSLGAAVRVDTQYF.